This TCR beta chain was profiled in a study of T cell clonotyping in hematopoietic cell transplantation. Overall study results and limits: Recipient TCR diversity dropped after transplant; expanded clonotypes rose from day 30 to 180.

The table came from immunoSEQ multiplex PCR; TCRdb's copy has only in-frame clones and leaves some out. The sample includes roughly 17,000 clones, 93% of them seen just once. With respect to this clone: Its matching antigen is unknown.

Time point meaning: recipient sample about 28 days before transplant, after cytoreduction. Trimming shortened V by 0 bases and J by 9 bases, and 6 bases separated the two germline ends. Germline V gene sequence: CDR1 LGHNA, CDR2 YSLEER. The CDR3 spans 12 residues. The TCR was taken from a man aged 18 to 35 with biphenotypic leukemia. Some clones in this sample may be carry-over from other donors' samples. The sample consisted of peripheral blood mononuclear cells, taken before stem cell transplant. The chain has TRBV4-3 and TRBJ2-1, with no clear D. The DNA of the CDR3 is TGCGCCAGCAGCCAAGATGTGGGTGAGCAGTTCTTC. As protein: CASSQDVGEQFF.